Detailed here is one TCR beta chain. This same CDR3 is encoded by further DNA sequences in the sample. The source of the sample is a study of cytomegalovirus exposure and HLA in healthy donors. On the study more broadly: Out of 150 million to 200 million T cells, an earlier analysis found about 120 million unique TCR beta sequences in total.

The PCR contained 60 Vbeta and 13 Jbeta primers. Repertoires were generated with immunoSEQ multiplex PCR, while TCRdb's copy carries only in-frame clones and drops some. The sample lists around 130,000 clones; just over 75% were seen once. This CDR3 spans 11 amino acids. Germline V gene data show CDR1 as LNHDA and CDR2 as SQIVND (reference sequence). Trimming left V 6 bases short and J 6 bases short, with 7 bases between. V is TRBV19 and J is TRBJ2-3; D is undetermined. The material sequenced was PBMCs. This clonotype originated in a woman aged 45 to 65 in good health and CMV-seronegative. CDR3 residues: CASRSADTQYF. CDR3 DNA: TGTGCCAGTAGGAGCGCGGATACGCAGTATTTT.